The clone carrying this T cell receptor beta chain was seen repeatedly, ten times or more. Antigen specificity is unknown. Assembly of TCR beta libraries relied on iRepertoire HTBI primers together with Arm-PCR of CDR3 regions. From the multiplex PCR reads, TCRdb called clonotypes with MiXCR, one entry per CDR3 protein. The sample consists of some 370,000 distinct CDR3 sequences, around 23% of them appearing once. This specimen belongs to a study of regulatory T cells in long-lasting Graves disease. Across the whole study: To qualify as persistent, Graves' disease required over 5 years of antithyroid drugs with positive TSH receptor antibodies.

Per the germline V gene, CDR1 is KGHDR and CDR2 is SFDVKD. V was shortened by 6 bases and J by 3 bases, with 13 bases between the two germline ends. The CDR3 has 15 amino acids. Study outcomes and limitations: Newly diagnosed disease favored TRBV20-1 and TRBJ2-1 over persistent disease.

Sample time point: persistent/refractory GD, antithyroid drugs over 5 years with positive TRAb. TCR sequences were obtained from RNA taken from PBMCs. A volume of roughly 9.1 milliliters of peripheral blood was collected in EDTA tubes. The rearrangement uses TRBV24-1 and TRBJ2-2, with D unresolved. This clonotype was obtained from a woman between 40 and 55 years old with Graves disease. The sample consisted of peripheral blood mononuclear cells (PBMCs), taken when the disease was refractory, from a patient treated with antithyroid drugs. CDR3 sequence: CATSRAADHTGELFF. CDR3 DNA sequence: TGTGCCACCAGTAGAGCAGCAGACCACACCGGGGAGCTGTTTTTT.